Included here is one T cell receptor (beta chain) sequence, with context. Its specificity is unknown. The data are from a study of T cells in localized non-small cell lung cancer. Study observations and caveats: There was higher T cell clonality in uninvolved adjacent lung than in tumor, and it was highest there. An association was observed between higher blood T cell density and longer overall survival. Turning up in adjacent lung were a median around 58 of the top 100 tumor clones.

Libraries were prepared by immunoSEQ multiplex PCR; TCRdb keeps only in-frame clonotypes and omits some of them. The sample includes tens of thousands of clones, roughly 90% of them seen just once. After removal of 0 bases from V and 10 bases from J, the junction contained 8 bases not matched to a gene. The germline gives CDR1 SEHNR, CDR2 FQNEAQ (reference sequence). This CDR3 comprises 16 residues. V usage is TRBV7-9 and J usage is TRBJ2-1, with 11 bases fitting TRBD2. The receptor was isolated from a woman aged 35 to 70 with stage III lung adenocarcinoma. Sequences were derived from peripheral blood mononuclear cells, sampled before any cancer treatment. The CDR3 nucleotides are TGTGCCAGCAGCTTAGCGGGACTAGCGGATACTGGGGAGCAGTTCTTC. Its translation is CASSLAGLADTGEQFF.